The clone carrying this T cell receptor beta chain turned up a few times. Data came from immunoSEQ multiplex PCR; TCRdb stores just in-frame clones and leaves some out. The sample holds 45,000 to 60,000 clones, 65% to 85% seen once. This specimen comes from a study of OX40 agonist ivuxolimab in advanced cancers. About the study: Every 2 weeks, patients got intravenous ivuxolimab at one of six dose levels (0.01-10 mg/kg). At 82.7% male, the cohort had a mean age of around 56 years, ranging from roughly 20 to 80.

Germline V gene sequence: CDR1 MGHRA, CDR2 YSYEKL. V shed 4 bases and J shed 0 bases, with 16 bases lying between them. The CDR3 contains 16 residues. The genes are TRBV4-1 and TRBJ2-7; D is perhaps TRBD1 (6 bases). The receptor was derived from an adult with an advanced solid tumor such as melanoma, head and neck, liver or kidney cancer. Sample: CD4+ or CD8+ T cells sorted from blood, taken in a trial of the OX40 agonist ivuxolimab. The CDR3 DNA follows: TGCGCCAGCAGCCGCTCCGGGACATTGAGCTCCTACGAGCAGTACTTC. Translating gives CASSRSGTLSSYEQYF.